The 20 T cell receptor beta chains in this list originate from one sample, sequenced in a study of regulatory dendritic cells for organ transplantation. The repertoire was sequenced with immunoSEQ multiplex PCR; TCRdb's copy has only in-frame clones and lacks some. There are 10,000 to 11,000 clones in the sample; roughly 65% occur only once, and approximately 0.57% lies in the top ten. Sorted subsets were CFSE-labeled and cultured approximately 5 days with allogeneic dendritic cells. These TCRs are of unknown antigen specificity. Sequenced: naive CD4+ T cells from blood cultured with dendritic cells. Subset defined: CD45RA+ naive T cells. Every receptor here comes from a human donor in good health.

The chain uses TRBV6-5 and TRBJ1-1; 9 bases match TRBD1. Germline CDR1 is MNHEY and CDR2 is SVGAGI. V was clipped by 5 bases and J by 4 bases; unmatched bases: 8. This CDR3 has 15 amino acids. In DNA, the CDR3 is TGTGCCAGCAGTGTACAGGGGGCGCCGGCCACTGAAGCTTTCTTT. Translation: CASSVQGAPATEAFF.

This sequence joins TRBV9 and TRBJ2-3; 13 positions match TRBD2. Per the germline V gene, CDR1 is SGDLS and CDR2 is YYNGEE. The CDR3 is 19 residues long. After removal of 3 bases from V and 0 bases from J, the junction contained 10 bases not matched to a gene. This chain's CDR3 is CASSEPPGTSGTSTDTQYF. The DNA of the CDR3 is TGTGCCAGCAGCGAGCCCCCCGGGACTAGCGGGACTAGCACAGATACGCAGTATTTT. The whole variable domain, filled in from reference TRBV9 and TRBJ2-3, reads DSGVTQTPKHLITATGQRVTLRCSPRSGDLSVYWYQQSLDQGLQFLIQYYNGEERAKGNILERFSAQQFPDLHSELNLSSLELGDSALYFCASSEPPGTSGTSTDTQYFGPGTRLTVL.

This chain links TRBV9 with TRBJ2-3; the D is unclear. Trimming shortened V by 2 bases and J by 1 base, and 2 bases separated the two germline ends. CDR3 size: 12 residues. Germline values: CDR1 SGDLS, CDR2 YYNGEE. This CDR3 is CASSVGTDTQYF. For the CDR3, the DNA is TGTGCCAGCAGCGTCGGCACAGATACGCAGTATTTT.

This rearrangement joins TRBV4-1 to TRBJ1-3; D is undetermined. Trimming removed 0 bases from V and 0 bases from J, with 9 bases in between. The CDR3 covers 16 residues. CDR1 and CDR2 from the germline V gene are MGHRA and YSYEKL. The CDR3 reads CASSQEGLRSGNTIYF. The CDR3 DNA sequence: TGCGCCAGCAGCCAAGAAGGACTTCGCTCTGGAAACACCATATATTTT.

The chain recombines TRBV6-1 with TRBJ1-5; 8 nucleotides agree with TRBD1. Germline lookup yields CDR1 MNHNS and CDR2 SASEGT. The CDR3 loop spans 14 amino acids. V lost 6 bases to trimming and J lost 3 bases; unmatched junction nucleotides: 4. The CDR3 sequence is CASRGQEINQPQHF. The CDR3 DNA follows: TGTGCCAGCAGGGGACAGGAAATCAATCAGCCCCAGCATTTT.

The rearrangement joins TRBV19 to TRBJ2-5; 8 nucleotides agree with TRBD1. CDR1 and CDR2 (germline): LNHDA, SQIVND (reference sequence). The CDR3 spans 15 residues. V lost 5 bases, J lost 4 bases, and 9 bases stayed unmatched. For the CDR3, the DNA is TGTGCCAGTAGTCCAGGGGGCAGTTGGTCAGAGACCCAGTACTTC. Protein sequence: CASSPGGSWSETQYF.

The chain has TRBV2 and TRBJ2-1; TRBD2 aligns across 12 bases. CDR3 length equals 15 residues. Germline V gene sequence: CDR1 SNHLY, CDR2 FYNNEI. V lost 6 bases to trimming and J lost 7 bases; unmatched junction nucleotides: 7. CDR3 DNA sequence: TGTGCCAGCAGCCGACTAGCGGGGGTACAGAATGAGCAGTTCTTC. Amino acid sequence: CASSRLAGVQNEQFF.

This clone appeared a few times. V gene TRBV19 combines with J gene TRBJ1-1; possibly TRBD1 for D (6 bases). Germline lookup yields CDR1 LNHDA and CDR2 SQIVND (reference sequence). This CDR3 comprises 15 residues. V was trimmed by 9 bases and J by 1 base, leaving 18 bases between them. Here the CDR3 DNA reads TGTGCCAGCACCACTGGCCAGGGACAGAACACTGAAGCTTTCTTT. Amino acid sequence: CASTTGQGQNTEAFF.

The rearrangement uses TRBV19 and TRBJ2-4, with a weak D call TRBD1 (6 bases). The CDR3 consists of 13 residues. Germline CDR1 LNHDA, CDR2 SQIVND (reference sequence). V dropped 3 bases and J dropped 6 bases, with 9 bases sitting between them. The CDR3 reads CASSIDRRNIQYF. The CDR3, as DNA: TGTGCCAGTAGTATCGACAGGAGAAACATTCAGTACTTC.

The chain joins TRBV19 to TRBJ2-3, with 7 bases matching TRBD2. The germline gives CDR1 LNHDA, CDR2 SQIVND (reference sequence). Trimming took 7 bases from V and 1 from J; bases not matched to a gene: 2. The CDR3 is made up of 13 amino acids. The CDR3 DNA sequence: TGTGCCAGTACGGCGGGGGGCACAGATACGCAGTATTTT. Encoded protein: CASTAGGTDTQYF.

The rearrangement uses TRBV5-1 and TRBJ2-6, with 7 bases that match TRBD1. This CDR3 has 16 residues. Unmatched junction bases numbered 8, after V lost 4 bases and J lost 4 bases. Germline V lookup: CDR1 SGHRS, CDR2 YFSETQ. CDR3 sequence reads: CASSHDRAPGANVLTF. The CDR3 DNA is TGCGCCAGCAGCCATGACAGGGCCCCGGGGGCCAACGTCCTGACTTTC.

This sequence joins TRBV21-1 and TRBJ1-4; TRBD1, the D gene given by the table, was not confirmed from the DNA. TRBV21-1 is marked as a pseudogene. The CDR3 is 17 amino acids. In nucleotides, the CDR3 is TGTGCCAGCAGCAGCCTCTTTCGGGGACAGGGAATTGAAAAACTGTTTTTT. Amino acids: CASSSLFRGQGIEKLFF.

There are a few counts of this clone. CDR3 sequence (DNA): TGTGCCAGCAGTCTTCAGGGTTCTAGGAATGAAGCTTTCTTT. Translated, it gives CASSLQGSRNEAFF. The V call is TRBV27, the J call TRBJ1-1; possibly TRBD1 for D (5 bases). The germline V gene encodes CDR1 MNHEY and CDR2 SMNVEV (reference sequence). This CDR3 has 14 residues. The V and J ends lost 5 bases and 7 bases respectively, with 17 bases between them.

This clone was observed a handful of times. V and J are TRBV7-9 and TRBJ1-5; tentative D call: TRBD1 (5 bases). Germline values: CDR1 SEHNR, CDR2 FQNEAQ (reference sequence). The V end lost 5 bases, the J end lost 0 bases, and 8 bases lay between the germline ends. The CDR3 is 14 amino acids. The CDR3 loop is CASSRQNSNQPQHF. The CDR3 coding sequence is TGTGCCAGCAGCCGACAGAATAGCAATCAGCCCCAGCATTTT.

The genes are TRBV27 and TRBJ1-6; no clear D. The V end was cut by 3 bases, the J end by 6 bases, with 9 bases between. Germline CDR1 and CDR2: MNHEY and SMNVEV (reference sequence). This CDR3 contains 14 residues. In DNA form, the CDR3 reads TGTGCCAGCAGTTTTATCACGGTTAATTCACCCCTCCACTTT. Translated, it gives CASSFITVNSPLHF.

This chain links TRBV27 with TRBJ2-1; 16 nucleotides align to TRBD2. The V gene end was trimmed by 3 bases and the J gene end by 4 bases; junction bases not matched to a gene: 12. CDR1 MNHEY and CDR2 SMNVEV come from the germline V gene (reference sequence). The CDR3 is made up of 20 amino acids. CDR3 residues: CASSFRTGLAGGLRYNEQFF. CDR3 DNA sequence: TGTGCCAGCAGTTTTCGAACGGGACTAGCGGGGGGGCTGAGGTACAATGAGCAGTTCTTC.

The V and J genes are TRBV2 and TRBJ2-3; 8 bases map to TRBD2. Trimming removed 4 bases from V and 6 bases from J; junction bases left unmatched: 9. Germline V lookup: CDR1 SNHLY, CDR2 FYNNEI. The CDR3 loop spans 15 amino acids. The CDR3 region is CASSGPAGERDTQYF. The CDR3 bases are TGTGCCAGCAGTGGCCCAGCGGGGGAGAGGGATACGCAGTATTTT.

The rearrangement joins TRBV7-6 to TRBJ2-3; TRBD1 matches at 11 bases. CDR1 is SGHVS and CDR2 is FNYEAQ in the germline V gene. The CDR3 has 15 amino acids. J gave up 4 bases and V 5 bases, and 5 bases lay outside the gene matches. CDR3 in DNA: TGTGCCAGCAGCAGGGGACAGGGGGAGGCAGATACGCAGTATTTT. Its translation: CASSRGQGEADTQYF.

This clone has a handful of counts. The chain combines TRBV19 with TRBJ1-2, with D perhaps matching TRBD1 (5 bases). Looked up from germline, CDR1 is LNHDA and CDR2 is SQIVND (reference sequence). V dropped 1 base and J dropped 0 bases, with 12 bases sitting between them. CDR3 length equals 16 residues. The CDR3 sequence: CASSIGGRTPNYGYTF. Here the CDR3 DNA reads TGTGCCAGTAGTATAGGGGGCAGAACCCCTAACTATGGCTACACCTTC.

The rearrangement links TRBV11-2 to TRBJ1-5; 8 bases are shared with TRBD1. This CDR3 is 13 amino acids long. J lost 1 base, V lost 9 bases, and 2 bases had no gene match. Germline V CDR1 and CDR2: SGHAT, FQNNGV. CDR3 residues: CARDRESNQPQHF. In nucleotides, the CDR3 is TGTGCCAGGGACAGGGAGAGCAATCAGCCCCAGCATTTT.